Following are 13 T cell receptor beta chains from one sample sequenced in a study of blood T cell repertoires in COVID-19. Profiling relied on immunoSEQ multiplex PCR, and the TCRdb table lists in-frame clones only, not all of them. The table has approximately 200,000 clones, 70% to 90% seen once; the top ten hold less than 8%. The sequencing input was PBMCs or T cells enriched from blood (not recorded which). The origin of the receptors is a woman in her thirties or forties with acute COVID-19.

CDR3 nucleotide sequence: TGTGCCAGCTCACCCGGACAGGGTGGGGCCAACGTCCTGACTTTC. Translating it yields CASSPGQGGANVLTF. This chain joins TRBV18 and TRBJ2-6; TRBD1 agrees at 8 bases. Unmatched junction bases numbered 1, after V lost 3 bases and J lost 3 bases. Germline loops: CDR1 KGHSH, CDR2 LQKENI. This CDR3 has 15 amino acids.

The chain couples TRBV19 to TRBJ1-2, with 7 bases identical to TRBD1. This CDR3 spans 13 amino acids. V was clipped by 7 bases and J by 0 bases; unmatched bases: 2. Germline V gene sequence: CDR1 LNHDA, CDR2 SQIVND (reference sequence). The CDR3 here is CASIGTANYGYTF. The CDR3 DNA reads TGTGCCAGTATCGGGACAGCTAACTATGGCTACACCTTC.

V gene TRBV7-9 combines with J gene TRBJ1-6; TRBD1 matches at 8 bases. The CDR3 loop spans 16 amino acids. CDR1 is SEHNR, CDR2 FQNEAQ, per germline (reference sequence). Trimming took 1 base from V and 7 from J; bases not matched to a gene: 6. CDR3 sequence: CASSLDRDRSNSPLHF. CDR3 bases: TGTGCCAGCAGCTTAGACCGGGACAGGAGCAATTCACCCCTCCACTTT. Full variable domain (missing parts from reference TRBV7-9 and TRBJ1-6): DTGVSQNPRHKITKRGQNVTFRCDPISEHNRLYWYRQTLGQGPEFLTYFQNEAQLEKSRLLSDRFSAERPKGSFSTLEIQRTEQGDSAMYLCASSLDRDRSNSPLHFGNGTRLTVT.

The chain has TRBV27 and TRBJ1-1, with TRBD1 as a possible D gene (6 bases). The CDR3 is 13 amino acids. Between the trimmed V and J ends, which lost 6 bases and 1 base, there was a span of 9 bases. CDR1 MNHEY and CDR2 SMNVEV come from the germline V gene (reference sequence). This CDR3 reads CASSRQANTEAFF. Here the CDR3 DNA reads TGTGCCAGCAGCCGACAGGCGAACACTGAAGCTTTCTTT.

The rearrangement links TRBV19 to TRBJ2-5; TRBD1 agrees at 7 bases. V lost 1 base to trimming and J lost 5 bases; unmatched junction nucleotides: 7. The CDR3 sequence is 15 residues long. From germline, CDR1 is LNHDA and CDR2 SQIVND (reference sequence). The CDR3 is CASSIGGQKEETQYF. The CDR3 nucleotides are TGTGCCAGTAGTATAGGGGGACAGAAGGAGGAGACCCAGTACTTC.

The chain uses TRBV7-9 and TRBJ2-7; 8 positions agree with TRBD1. V lost 4 bases to trimming and J lost 9 bases; unmatched junction nucleotides: 8. Germline CDR1 SEHNR, CDR2 FQNEAQ (reference sequence). The CDR3 spans 13 residues. The CDR3 DNA reads as TGTGCCAGCAGCTCCGGACAGGGCGGAGGGCAGTACTTC. It codes for CASSSGQGGGQYF.

V and J are TRBV2 and TRBJ2-1; 11 bases align to TRBD2. CDR1 is SNHLY, CDR2 FYNNEI, per germline. The V segment lost 4 bases and the J segment 5 bases; nucleotides outside the gene matches: 1. The CDR3 extends over 14 amino acids. The CDR3 bases are TGTGCCAGCAGTGGGGGACTAGCGGACAATGAGCAGTTCTTC. Protein product: CASSGGLADNEQFF.

The chain combines TRBV7-2 with TRBJ1-1, with 7 nucleotides matching TRBD1. In germline, CDR1 is SGHTA, CDR2 FQGNSA. The CDR3 runs 17 residues. V lost 5 bases to trimming and J lost 0 bases; unmatched junction nucleotides: 12. CDR3 residues: CASSVSRRTGVNTEAFF. Here the CDR3 DNA reads TGTGCCAGCAGCGTCAGCCGGAGGACAGGAGTGAACACTGAAGCTTTCTTT. The full variable domain, its missing parts supplied by reference TRBV7-2 and TRBJ1-1, is GAGVSQSPSNKVTEKGKDVELRCDPISGHTALYWYRQSLGQGLEFLIYFQGNSAPDKSGLPSDRFSAERTGGSVSTLTIQRTQQEDSAVYLCASSVSRRTGVNTEAFFGQGTRLTVV.

This chain joins TRBV2 and TRBJ1-5; D uncertain. V dropped 5 bases and J dropped 6 bases, with 11 bases sitting between them. Germline CDR1 is SNHLY and CDR2 is FYNNEI. This CDR3 spans 13 amino acids. CDR3 nucleotide sequence: TGTGCCAGCAGTCAAGACATTTCTCAGCCCCAGCATTTT. Its protein product is CASSQDISQPQHF.

The V call is TRBV15, the J call TRBJ2-7; TRBD1 matches 9 bases. CDR1 is LNHNV and CDR2 is YYDKDF in the germline V gene (reference sequence). The CDR3 covers 15 residues. V shed 3 bases and J 5 bases; nucleotides not matched to a gene: 8. CDR3 sequence: CATSSPGQGIHEQYF. In DNA, the CDR3 is TGTGCCACCAGCAGCCCGGGACAGGGAATTCACGAGCAGTACTTC. Supplemented by reference TRBV15 and TRBJ2-7, the full variable domain reads DAMVIQNPRYQVTQFGKPVTLSCSQTLNHNVMYWYQQKSSQAPKLLFHYYDKDFNNEADTPDNFQSRRPNTSFCFLDIRSPGLGDTAMYLCATSSPGQGIHEQYFGPGTRLTVT.

The chain recombines TRBV2 with TRBJ1-2; D ambiguous. V dropped 3 bases and J dropped 4 bases, with 12 bases sitting between them. CDR1 and CDR2 from the germline V gene are SNHLY and FYNNEI. This CDR3 has 14 amino acids. The CDR3, as DNA: TGTGCCAGCAGTGATGGTACACGAACCTATGGCTACACCTTC. This gives the protein CASSDGTRTYGYTF.

This clone was seen once. This rearrangement joins TRBV4-1 to TRBJ1-2; tentatively, D is TRBD1 (5 bases). Germline assignment: CDR1 MGHRA and CDR2 YSYEKL. Trimming cost V 0 bases and J 4 bases, with 12 bases left between them. The CDR3 has 15 residues. The CDR3 is CASSQDYGTIYGYTF. The CDR3, as DNA: TGCGCCAGCAGCCAAGATTACGGGACTATCTATGGCTACACCTTC.

V is TRBV14 and J is TRBJ2-2; TRBD1 aligns across 7 bases. CDR1 is SGHDN and CDR2 is FVKESK in the germline V gene. The CDR3 is made up of 14 amino acids. The junction had 6 bases not matched to a gene; V was cut back by 4 bases and J by 7 bases. The CDR3 sequence is CASSRTNRGGELFF. In DNA, the CDR3 is TGTGCCAGCAGCCGGACCAACAGGGGCGGGGAGCTGTTTTTT.